The rows below give T cell receptor beta chains drawn from one sample of a study of shared clonotypes between healthy human individuals. TCRdb's table, derived via immunoSEQ multiplex PCR, lists solely in-frame clones and lacks some. The sample holds roughly 1 million clones, approximately 78% seen once. The sample was memory CD4+ T cells from PBMCs. The receptor source for this set is a man in his late teens or twenties in good health. Some clones in this sample may be carry-over from other donors' samples. Both conserved end residues are part of each CDR3. Fields, in order: clone size, J gene, V gene, D gene, CDR3 DNA, CDR3 protein. D genes are given only for firm matches. The size field is filled for only some rows; it gives once, few, many or a size class.

clone_size: NA
j_call: TRBJ2-1
v_call: TRBV2
d_call: TRBD2
cdr3_nt: TGTGCCAGCAGTGAAAGCGGGAGAATGGCCAATGAGCAGTTCTTC
cdr3_aa: CASSESGRMANEQFF

clone_size: NA
j_call: TRBJ2-3
v_call: TRBV18
d_call: TRBD2
cdr3_nt: TGTGCCAGCTCACGGCTAGCGGGAGGGCCCGAAGATACGCAGTATTTT
cdr3_aa: CASSRLAGGPEDTQYF

clone_size: NA
j_call: TRBJ1-2
v_call: TRBV30
d_call: TRBD1
cdr3_nt: TGTGCCTGGAAAGGACAGGGGGCGTCAGGCTACACCTTC
cdr3_aa: CAWKGQGASGYTF

clone_size: once
j_call: TRBJ1-1
v_call: TRBV28
d_call: NA
cdr3_nt: TGTGCCAGCAGTCTATCACTTCGTGGAGGCACTGAAGCTTTCTTT
cdr3_aa: CASSLSLRGGTEAFF

clone_size: NA
j_call: TRBJ1-5
v_call: TRBV18
d_call: NA
cdr3_nt: TGTGCCAGCTCACCGCCGACAGATTATAGCAATCAGCCCCAGCATTTT
cdr3_aa: CASSPPTDYSNQPQHF

clone_size: NA
j_call: TRBJ2-3
v_call: TRBV5-1
d_call: TRBD2
cdr3_nt: TGCGCCAGCAGGGGCGGAGCGGGAGGACCGGCCGATACGCAGTATTTT
cdr3_aa: CASRGGAGGPADTQYF

clone_size: few
j_call: TRBJ2-1
v_call: TRBV15
d_call: NA
cdr3_nt: TGTGCCACCAGCTCCCGAGGACTTGGAGATGAGCAGTTCTTC
cdr3_aa: CATSSRGLGDEQFF

clone_size: NA
j_call: TRBJ2-7
v_call: TRBV6-1
d_call: TRBD2
cdr3_nt: TGTGCCAGCAGTGAAAGGTTGGGGGGGGGCTCCTACGAGCAGTACTTC
cdr3_aa: CASSERLGGGSYEQYF

clone_size: NA
j_call: TRBJ2-5
v_call: TRBV28
d_call: TRBD1
cdr3_nt: TGTGCCAGCAGTTGGACAGGCGGAAGTGAGACCCAGTACTTC
cdr3_aa: CASSWTGGSETQYF

clone_size: NA
j_call: TRBJ1-1
v_call: TRBV18
d_call: TRBD1
cdr3_nt: TGTGCCAGCTCACTCGGGGGACAGGAGAACACTGAAGCTTTCTTT
cdr3_aa: CASSLGGQENTEAFF

clone_size: NA
j_call: TRBJ2-7
v_call: TRBV6-1
d_call: NA
cdr3_nt: TGTGCCAGCAGTTTGGAGGCTCCCGAGCAGTACTTC
cdr3_aa: CASSLEAPEQYF